A selection of T cell receptor beta chains follows, all from one sample in a study of control samples from healthy donors and cancer patients. Libraries were prepared by immunoSEQ multiplex PCR; TCRdb keeps only in-frame clonotypes and omits some of them. The sample yields 95,000 to 150,000 clones, around 87% seen once. The sample taken for sequencing was blood. The receptors derive from a man in his 60s in good health. Each CDR3 is given with its conserved first and last residue. The D gene is left open where the match is weak. Rows may omit the clone size; those that give it use once, few, many or a size class.

.,TRBV28,TRBD1,TRBJ2-7,CASSLLGGEYEQYF,TGTGCCAGCAGTTTATTAGGGGGCGAATACGAGCAGTACTTC
.,TRBV7-3,.,TRBJ2-1,CASSLTVSSYNEQFF,TGTGCCAGCAGCTTAACGGTCAGCTCCTACAATGAGCAGTTCTTC
.,TRBV19,TRBD1,TRBJ2-1,CASSIEGGVYNEQFF,TGTGCCAGTAGTATAGAAGGGGGCGTATACAATGAGCAGTTCTTC
.,TRBV11-2,TRBD1,TRBJ1-6,CASSGQGYSPLHF,TGTGCCAGCAGCGGACAGGGGTATTCACCCCTCCACTTT
.,TRBV10-2,.,TRBJ2-3,CASRSPDSSSTDTQYF,TGCGCCAGCAGGAGCCCGGACTCCTCTAGCACAGATACGCAGTATTTT
.,TRBV19,TRBD1,TRBJ2-3,CASRRGQITDTQYF,TGTGCCAGTAGACGGGGACAGATCACAGATACGCAGTATTTT
.,TRBV3-1/TRBV3-2,.,TRBJ1-1,CASRWGNTEAFF,TGTGCCAGCAGGTGGGGGAACACTGAAGCTTTCTTT
.,TRBV4-3,.,TRBJ2-7,CASSPQHGVYEQYF,TGCGCCAGCAGCCCCCAACACGGGGTCTACGAGCAGTACTTC
.,TRBV27,.,TRBJ2-7,CASQTPHRTSEQYF,TGTGCCAGTCAGACTCCCCACAGAACAAGCGAGCAGTACTTC
.,TRBV21-1,.,TRBJ1-6,CASSKAGPWNSPLHF,TGTGCCAGCAGCAAAGCGGGGCCTTGGAATTCACCCCTCCACTTT
few,TRBV28,TRBD1,TRBJ1-1,CASSRRQGVTEAFF,TGTGCCAGCAGCCGACGACAGGGGGTCACTGAAGCTTTCTTT
once,TRBV24-1,TRBD1,TRBJ1-1,CATSDDDRGGGEAFF,TGTGCCACCAGTGACGATGACAGGGGCGGCGGTGAAGCTTTCTTT
.,TRBV28,.,TRBJ1-2,CASSLDSNYGYTF,TGTGCCAGCAGTTTGGACAGTAACTATGGCTACACCTTC
.,TRBV27,.,TRBJ1-6,CASSLAGASSYNSPLHF,TGTGCCAGCAGTTTGGCCGGGGCGAGCTCCTATAATTCACCCCTCCACTTT
.,TRBV24-1,.,TRBJ1-5,CATSERGGNQPQHF,TGTGCCACCAGTGAGAGGGGAGGGAATCAGCCCCAGCATTTT
.,TRBV10-3,.,TRBJ1-5,CAISEEVYQPQHF,TGTGCCATCAGTGAAGAGGTTTATCAGCCCCAGCATTTT
once,TRBV4-3,.,TRBJ1-2,CASSERPGRGGYTF,TGCGCCAGCAGCGAAAGGCCAGGGCGGGGTGGCTACACCTTC
.,TRBV2,TRBD1,TRBJ1-3,CASSVDRGGNTIYF,TGTGCCAGCAGTGTCGACAGGGGCGGAAACACCATATATTTT
.,TRBV2,.,TRBJ1-5,CASRGQGISNQPQHF,TGTGCCAGCAGGGGCCAGGGGATTAGCAATCAGCCCCAGCATTTT
few,TRBV28,.,TRBJ2-7,CARGSYEQYF,TGTGCCAGGGGGTCTTACGAGCAGTACTTC
.,TRBV7-2,.,TRBJ1-2,CASSLGPGSNYGYTF,TGTGCCAGCAGCTTAGGTCCGGGATCGAACTATGGCTACACCTTC
.,TRBV30,.,TRBJ2-6,CAWSGTAPRVLTF,TGTGCCTGGAGTGGGACAGCCCCTCGGGTCCTGACTTTC
.,TRBV28,.,TRBJ2-7,CASSLLRTAKAYEQYF,TGTGCCAGCAGTTTATTACGCACAGCCAAAGCCTACGAGCAGTACTTC
.,TRBV27,.,TRBJ2-6,CASSYQGSGANVLTF,TGTGCCAGCAGTTATCAGGGTAGTGGGGCCAACGTCCTGACTTTC